A selection of T cell receptor beta chains follows, all from one sample in a study of identical twins. MiXCR was run by TCRdb on the 5' RACE reads, yielding one entry per CDR3 protein. The data show some 730,000 distinct CDR3 sequences, around a sixth seen once. These same data were also listed under a study on T cells expressing NK-cell markers.

The sample comprised PBMCs. The receptors come from a young woman in good health. Each CDR3 is given with its conserved first and last residue. A D gene is named only where the DNA matches it firmly. The listing skips clone size in some rows; elsewhere it reads once, few, many or a size class.

d_gene	j_gene	v_gene	abundance	CDR3aa	CDR3nt
.	TRBJ2-1	TRBV21-1	few	CASKGNRGRNNEQFF	TGTGCCAGCAAGGGAAACAGGGGAAGGAACAATGAGCAGTTCTTC
.	TRBJ2-7	TRBV12-3/TRBV12-4	few	CASSPRTQEQYF	TGTGCCAGCAGTCCCCGTACTCAAGAGCAGTACTTC
.	TRBJ1-3	TRBV6-1	few	CASSKQGLSGNTIYF	TGTGCCAGCAGTAAACAGGGACTCTCTGGAAACACCATATATTTT
TRBD2	TRBJ2-1	TRBV12-3/TRBV12-4	few	CASSLLAGVGYNEQFF	TGTGCCAGCAGTTTACTAGCGGGAGTGGGTTACAATGAGCAGTTCTTC
.	TRBJ2-5	TRBV20-1	.	CSAPRAVQETQYF	TGCAGTGCACCGCGGGCGGTACAAGAGACCCAGTACTTC
TRBD2	TRBJ2-1	TRBV4-3	.	CASSQEGGRSGEQFF	TGCGCCAGCAGCCAAGAGGGAGGGAGAAGCGGTGAGCAGTTCTTC
TRBD1	TRBJ2-7	TRBV15	.	CATSRGRDRGYEQYF	TGTGCCACCAGCAGAGGCCGGGACAGGGGCTACGAGCAGTACTTC
.	TRBJ2-2	TRBV5-1	few	CASSARQNTGELFF	TGCGCCAGCAGCGCCCGACAGAACACCGGGGAGCTGTTTTTT
TRBD1	TRBJ2-7	TRBV7-9	.	CASSRTGESYEQYF	TGTGCCAGCAGCCGGACAGGGGAAAGCTACGAGCAGTACTTC
TRBD2	TRBJ2-2	TRBV27	.	CASSILAGGFTGELFF	TGTGCCAGCAGTATATTAGCGGGGGGATTCACCGGGGAGCTGTTTTTT
.	TRBJ1-1	TRBV10-3	few	CAISGVGNTEAFF	TGTGCCATCAGTGGGGTGGGGAACACTGAAGCTTTCTTT
TRBD1	TRBJ2-7	TRBV12-3/TRBV12-4	many	CASSLSQGAYEQYF	TGTGCCAGCAGTTTGTCCCAGGGGGCGTACGAGCAGTACTTC
.	TRBJ2-1	TRBV6-1	.	CASRAGAYNEQFF	TGTGCCAGCAGGGCGGGGGCGTACAATGAGCAGTTCTTC
.	TRBJ1-6	TRBV7-6	.	CASSLSGPNSPLHF	TGTGCCAGCAGCTTATCAGGGCCTAATTCACCCCTCCACTTT
TRBD1	TRBJ2-2	TRBV7-9	.	CASSSRQGQNTGELFF	TGTGCCAGCAGCTCCCGACAGGGGCAGAACACCGGGGAGCTGTTTTTT
.	TRBJ2-7	TRBV7-9	.	CASSAQNEQYF	TGTGCCAGCAGCGCCCAGAACGAGCAGTACTTC
.	TRBJ2-2	TRBV7-2	few	CASSRSAGSTGELFF	TGTGCCAGCAGCAGGTCGGCAGGGTCCACCGGGGAGCTGTTTTTT
TRBD1	TRBJ1-2	TRBV25-1	.	CASRGQGQKNYGYTF	TGTGCCAGCAGGGGCCAGGGACAGAAAAACTATGGCTACACCTTC
.	TRBJ2-5	TRBV20-1	.	CSASGGSSWTQYF	TGCAGTGCTAGCGGGGGTTCCTCATGGACCCAGTACTTC
TRBD2	TRBJ2-5	TRBV2	once	CASSYGLAGRETQYF	TGTGCCAGCAGTTACGGACTAGCGGGAAGAGAGACCCAGTACTTC
.	TRBJ2-2	TRBV20-1	.	CSAPTANTGELFF	TGCAGTGCCCCCACAGCGAACACCGGGGAGCTGTTTTTT
.	TRBJ2-1	TRBV27	.	CASGPRGAYNEQFF	TGTGCCAGCGGCCCTAGGGGAGCCTACAATGAGCAGTTCTTC
TRBD2	TRBJ2-5	TRBV20-1	few	CSAGRLAGGETQYF	TGCAGTGCTGGGAGACTAGCGGGGGGAGAGACCCAGTACTTC
.	TRBJ2-1	TRBV12-3/TRBV12-4	once	CASNTGTPYNEQFF	TGTGCCAGCAACACCGGGACTCCCTACAATGAGCAGTTCTTC
.	TRBJ1-5	TRBV27	few	CASSSIQGSGQPQHF	TGTGCCAGCAGTTCTATACAGGGATCGGGCCAGCCCCAGCATTTT
TRBD1	TRBJ2-7	TRBV27	.	CASSTGAKLYEQYF	TGTGCCAGCAGTACAGGGGCCAAACTCTACGAGCAGTACTTC
TRBD2	TRBJ2-5	TRBV20-1	few	CSALPAGGRETQYF	TGCAGTGCCCTGCCAGCGGGGGGCCGCGAGACCCAGTACTTC
.	TRBJ2-7	TRBV20-1	.	CSASERLQEQYF	TGCAGTGCTAGCGAGCGATTGCAAGAGCAGTACTTC
.	TRBJ1-1	TRBV7-3	few	CASSSDVGTEAFF	TGTGCCAGCAGCTCCGACGTGGGGACTGAAGCTTTCTTT
TRBD1	TRBJ1-2	TRBV27	.	CASKTGADFYGYTF	TGTGCCAGCAAGACAGGGGCGGACTTCTATGGCTACACCTTC
.	TRBJ2-7	TRBV29-1	.	CSVASSRSATYEQYF	TGCAGCGTTGCGTCGTCCCGGAGCGCCACCTACGAGCAGTACTTC
.	TRBJ2-5	TRBV6-5	.	CASSYFRGNQETQYF	TGTGCCAGCAGTTACTTTCGCGGGAACCAAGAGACCCAGTACTTC
.	TRBJ1-3	TRBV11-2	.	CASTHWQAGNTIYF	TGTGCCAGCACCCACTGGCAGGCTGGAAACACCATATATTTT
.	TRBJ1-5	TRBV5-1	few	CASRTDSNQPQHF	TGCGCCAGCAGGACAGATAGCAATCAGCCCCAGCATTTT
TRBD2	TRBJ2-5	TRBV7-9	many	CASSRGLAGTTQYF	TGTGCCAGCAGCAGGGGACTAGCGGGGACAACCCAGTACTTC
TRBD1	TRBJ1-5	TRBV4-1	.	CASSQPLGDRASQPQHF	TGCGCCAGCAGCCAACCTCTTGGGGACAGGGCGAGTCAGCCCCAGCATTTT
TRBD2	TRBJ2-1	TRBV20-1	.	CCAIPPLAGDYNEQFF	TGCTGTGCAATCCCCCCTCTAGCGGGAGACTACAATGAGCAGTTCTTC
.	TRBJ1-2	TRBV3-1	.	CASSQQGRTNYGYTF	TGTGCCAGCAGCCAACAGGGAAGAACTAACTATGGCTACACCTTC
TRBD2	TRBJ2-7	TRBV7-9	.	CASSEGTTEQYF	TGTGCCAGCAGCGAGGGGACTACCGAGCAGTACTTC
.	TRBJ1-2	TRBV7-9	few	CASSLRQVYGYTF	TGTGCCAGCAGCTTAAGACAGGTCTATGGCTACACCTTC
TRBD2	TRBJ2-7	TRBV20-1	few	CSARRTSGTHEQYF	TGCAGTGCCCGCCGGACTAGCGGGACCCACGAGCAGTACTTC
TRBD1	TRBJ1-2	TRBV12-3/TRBV12-4	few	CASSLATGVGGYTF	TGTGCCAGCAGTTTAGCGACAGGGGTAGGAGGCTACACCTTC
TRBD1	TRBJ2-7	TRBV4-3	few	CASSQRTGGAYEQYF	TGCGCCAGCAGCCAAAGAACAGGGGGAGCCTACGAGCAGTACTTC
TRBD1	TRBJ2-3	TRBV15	many	CATSRESGGSSTQYF	TGTGCCACCAGCAGAGAGTCAGGGGGAAGTTCTACGCAGTATTTT
.	TRBJ2-7	TRBV4-1	many	CASSQEGRRGQYF	TGCGCCAGCAGCCAAGAAGGTCGTCGGGGGCAGTACTTC
TRBD1	TRBJ1-1	TRBV20-1	.	CSARDLQSMGTGGFTEAFF	TGCAGTGCTAGAGATTTGCAGTCGATGGGGACAGGGGGCTTCACTGAAGCTTTCTTT
.	TRBJ1-4	TRBV20-1	few	CSAIGPLGEKLFF	TGCAGTGCTATCGGGCCCCTGGGGGAAAAACTGTTTTTT
.	TRBJ1-1	TRBV7-2	.	CASSKDTGRTEAFF	TGTGCCAGCAGCAAAGACACGGGACGTACTGAAGCTTTCTTT